This entry describes one T cell receptor (beta chain). The CDR3 runs 14 residues. Germline V gene lookup returns CDR1 MNHNS and CDR2 SASEGT. V lost 6 bases and J lost 8; bases outside the gene matches: 7. The sample comes from a study of blood T cell repertoires in COVID-19. Study-wide background: Samples taken during acute and convalescent COVID-19 were collected in the United States, Italy and Spain.

The method was immunoSEQ multiplex PCR; TCRdb's version includes in-frame clones alone and lacks a portion of them. The sample carries roughly 140,000 clones, approximately 80% recorded once. Sequenced input: peripheral blood. The gene calls are TRBV6-1 and TRBJ1-4, with TRBD1 matching over 9 bases. This clonotype was sampled from a woman in her fifties or sixties with acute or convalescent COVID-19. CDR3 nucleotide sequence: TGTGCCAGCAGCTTACAGGGGGCTGGAGAAAAACTGTTTTTT. It specifies CASSLQGAGEKLFF.